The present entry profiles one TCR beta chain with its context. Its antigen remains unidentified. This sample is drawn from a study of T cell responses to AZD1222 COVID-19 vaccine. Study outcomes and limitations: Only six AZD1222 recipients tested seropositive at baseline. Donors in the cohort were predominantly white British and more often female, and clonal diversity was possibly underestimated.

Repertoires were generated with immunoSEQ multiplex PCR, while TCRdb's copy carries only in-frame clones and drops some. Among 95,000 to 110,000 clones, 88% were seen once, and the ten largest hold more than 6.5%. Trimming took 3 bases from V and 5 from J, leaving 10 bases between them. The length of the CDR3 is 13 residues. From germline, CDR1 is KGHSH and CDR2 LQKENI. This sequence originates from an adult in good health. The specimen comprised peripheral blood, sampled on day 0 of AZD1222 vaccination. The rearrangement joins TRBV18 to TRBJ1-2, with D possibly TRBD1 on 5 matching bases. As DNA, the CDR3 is TGTGCCAGCTCACCTCAGGGAGGGTATGGCTACACCTTC. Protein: CASSPQGGYGYTF.